The 23 T cell receptor beta chains reported below all come from one sample, sequenced in a study of cytomegalovirus exposure and HLA in healthy donors. TCRdb's copy holds only in-frame clones and misses some; the assay was immunoSEQ multiplex PCR. The table includes some 160,000 clones, around nine tenths detected once. Sequenced: PBMCs. The receptors derive from a man between 18 and 29 years old in good health and CMV-seronegative.

The genes are TRBV18 and TRBJ1-1; no clear D. The V end was cut by 3 bases, the J end by 7 bases, with 12 bases between. The germline V gene encodes CDR1 KGHSH and CDR2 LQKENI. The CDR3 runs to 13 residues. The CDR3 loop is CASSPEGEGEAFF. CDR3 nucleotide sequence: TGTGCCAGCTCACCGGAAGGAGAGGGTGAAGCTTTCTTT.

The rearrangement uses TRBV5-1 and TRBJ1-6, with TRBD1 matching 7 bases. Trimming removed 1 base from V and 6 bases from J; junction bases left unmatched: 4. Germline V lookup: CDR1 SGHRS, CDR2 YFSETQ. The CDR3 extends over 15 amino acids. CDR3 region: CASSLRGPGNSPLHF. Written as DNA, the CDR3 is TGCGCCAGCAGCTTGAGGGGGCCGGGTAATTCACCCCTCCACTTT.

The rearrangement joins TRBV10-3 to TRBJ2-7, with D maybe TRBD2 (5 bases). This CDR3 has 15 amino acids. Trimming removed 0 bases from V and 0 bases from J, with 9 bases in between. In germline, CDR1 is ENHRY, CDR2 SYGVKD. The CDR3 spells CAISESAGRSYEQYF. DNA of the CDR3: TGTGCCATCAGTGAGTCGGCGGGCCGCTCCTACGAGCAGTACTTC.

The chain couples TRBV6-6 to TRBJ1-5, with no clear D. Per the germline V gene, CDR1 is MNHNY and CDR2 is SVGAGI (reference sequence). The V end lost 6 bases, the J end lost 2 bases, and 11 bases lay between the germline ends. This CDR3 contains 14 residues. CDR3 sequence reads: CASSPLSGNQPQHF. The CDR3 DNA is TGTGCCAGCAGCCCCCTATCGGGCAATCAGCCCCAGCATTTT.

About this clone itself: Other DNA sequences in the sample encode the same CDR3. This chain connects TRBV6-5 to TRBJ1-2; D is ambiguous. The CDR3 is made up of 14 amino acids. The V gene lost 0 bases and the J gene lost 5 bases, with 10 bases spanning the gap. Germline-derived CDR1 and CDR2 are MNHEY and SVGAGI. This chain's CDR3 is CASSYSGEGYGYTF. CDR3 DNA: TGTGCCAGCAGTTACTCGGGTGAGGGATATGGCTACACCTTC.

The table lists this clone with a count of one. The chain carries TRBV7-9 and TRBJ1-5; 7 nucleotides line up with TRBD1. Germline lookup yields CDR1 SEHNR and CDR2 FQNEAQ (reference sequence). There are 17 residues in the CDR3. V lost 2 bases and J lost 4; bases outside the gene matches: 11. CDR3 loop: CASSLSGRGYGNQPQHF. The CDR3 coding sequence is TGTGCCAGCAGCTTATCTGGCAGGGGGTATGGGAATCAGCCCCAGCATTTT. The full variable domain, in which reference TRBV7-9 and TRBJ1-5 provide the parts outside the CDR3, is DTGVSQNPRHKITKRGQNVTFRCDPISEHNRLYWYRQTLGQGPEFLTYFQNEAQLEKSRLLSDRFSAERPKGSFSTLEIQRTEQGDSAMYLCASSLSGRGYGNQPQHFGDGTRLSIL.

The chain is built from TRBV7-8 and TRBJ2-1, with 8 nucleotides matching TRBD2. Losses at the gene ends were 4 bases for V and 2 bases for J; bases not matched to a gene: 10. CDR3 length equals 17 residues. The germline V gene has CDR1 SGHVS and CDR2 FQNEAQ. The CDR3 loop is CASSSFILAETYNEQFF. CDR3 in DNA: TGTGCCAGCAGCTCCTTCATACTAGCGGAAACCTACAATGAGCAGTTCTTC.

The rearrangement uses TRBV6-1 and TRBJ1-6, with D hard to call. In germline, CDR1 is MNHNS, CDR2 SASEGT. The CDR3 spans 15 residues. Trimming shortened V by 3 bases and J by 7 bases, and 13 bases separated the two germline ends. The CDR3 spells CASSDEQVVNSPLHF. CDR3 DNA sequence: TGTGCCAGCAGTGACGAGCAGGTAGTAAATTCACCCCTCCACTTT.

The CDR3 spells CASSSPGLSTDTQYF. CDR3 nucleotide sequence: TGCGCCAGCAGCTCCCCGGGACTAAGCACAGATACGCAGTATTTT. The genes are TRBV5-1 and TRBJ2-3; 7 bases map to TRBD2. Germline CDR1 reads SGHRS; CDR2 reads YFSETQ. J lost 0 bases, V lost 3 bases, and 4 bases had no gene match. This CDR3 is built from 15 residues.

The chain carries TRBV18 and TRBJ1-1; 8 nucleotides agree with TRBD1. The ends lost 4 bases at V and 2 bases at J; junction bases unmatched: 3. There are 14 residues in the CDR3. Looked up from germline, CDR1 is KGHSH and CDR2 is LQKENI. The CDR3 DNA follows: TGTGCCAGCTCACTGGGACAGGCCAACACTGAAGCTTTCTTT. Translated, it gives CASSLGQANTEAFF.

V is TRBV13 and J is TRBJ2-5; D is perhaps TRBD1 (6 bases). The V gene's germline CDR1 is PRHDT and CDR2 FYEKMQ (reference sequence). The V gene lost 4 bases and the J gene lost 2 bases, with 14 bases spanning the gap. This CDR3 contains 15 residues. CDR3 sequence: CASSSQDTGQETQYF. The CDR3 coding sequence is TGTGCCAGCAGCTCCCAGGACACAGGGCAAGAGACCCAGTACTTC.

The J gene is TRBJ1-2, the V gene TRBV5-6; possible D gene TRBD1, 6 bases. V shed 4 bases and J shed 2 bases, with 12 bases lying between them. Germline V gives CDR1 SGHDT, CDR2 YYEEEE. The CDR3 covers 14 residues. The CDR3 here is CASSKQGLNYGYTF. The CDR3 DNA reads as TGTGCCAGCAGCAAACAGGGCCTCAACTATGGCTACACCTTC.

The CDR3 region has the DNA TGTGCCAGCAGCTTAGTCCCGCGCGGGGGGGCAACAGATACGCAGTATTTT. It specifies CASSLVPRGGATDTQYF. This sequence joins TRBV7-6 and TRBJ2-3, with 9 bases lining up with TRBD2. J lost 3 bases, V lost 1 base, and 8 bases had no gene match. The CDR3 consists of 17 residues. Germline V lookup: CDR1 SGHVS, CDR2 FNYEAQ.

V usage is TRBV5-1 and J usage is TRBJ2-3; 8 nucleotides align to TRBD1. The V gene's germline CDR1 is SGHRS and CDR2 YFSETQ. This CDR3 spans 15 amino acids. The ends lost 4 bases at V and 3 bases at J; junction bases unmatched: 7. CDR3 region: CASSNGQGGTDTQYF. In DNA form, the CDR3 reads TGCGCCAGCAGCAACGGACAGGGCGGGACAGATACGCAGTATTTT.

This chain links TRBV5-1 with TRBJ2-3, with 7 bases lining up with TRBD2. This CDR3 has 14 residues. Germline V lookup: CDR1 SGHRS, CDR2 YFSETQ. With V trimmed by 4 bases and J by 5 bases, 7 bases remained unmatched. The CDR3 spells CASSSPSGGDTQYF. The CDR3 bases are TGCGCCAGCAGCAGCCCTAGCGGCGGAGATACGCAGTATTTT.

This clone was detected once. V gene TRBV4-1 combines with J gene TRBJ1-1; possible D gene TRBD1, 5 bases. CDR3 size: 15 residues. V was shortened by 0 bases and J by 4 bases, with 12 bases between the two germline ends. Germline CDR1 MGHRA, CDR2 YSYEKL. The CDR3 DNA is TGCGCCAGCAGCCAAGATGGGAGGGGAGGCACTGAAGCTTTCTTT. Translating gives CASSQDGRGGTEAFF.

This clone has only a few counts. The rearrangement links TRBV7-8 to TRBJ2-2, with TRBD1 matching over 7 bases. With 3 bases clipped from V and 5 bases from J, the junction kept 9 bases outside the gene matches. From germline, CDR1 is SGHVS and CDR2 FQNEAQ. The CDR3 is 16 residues long. The CDR3 DNA reads as TGTGCCAGCAGCTTTCCCCGACAGGGCGGGACCGGGGAGCTGTTTTTT. This sequence encodes CASSFPRQGGTGELFF.

The J gene is TRBJ2-3, the V gene TRBV28; 8 bases map to TRBD1. CDR3 length: 18 residues. Germline assignment: CDR1 MDHEN and CDR2 SYDVKM. With 4 bases clipped from V and 2 bases from J, the junction kept 14 bases outside the gene matches. The CDR3 DNA reads as TGTGCCAGCAGTTCACGGTGGACCGGGACAGGCTCCACAGATACGCAGTATTTT. The encoded protein is CASSSRWTGTGSTDTQYF.

This rearrangement joins TRBV5-6 to TRBJ2-1, with a possible D match to TRBD2 (6 bases). Trimming shortened V by 2 bases and J by 9 bases, and 18 bases separated the two germline ends. The CDR3 has 15 amino acids. Germline V gives CDR1 SGHDT, CDR2 YYEEEE. CDR3 DNA sequence: TGTGCCAGCAGCTTCTGGGGGGAATCGATAGGTGAGCAGTTCTTC. It is translated as CASSFWGESIGEQFF.

The sample holds one count of this clone. The chain joins TRBV18 to TRBJ2-1, with a possible D match to TRBD1 (6 bases). The germline V and J ends were trimmed by 3 bases and 0 bases, with 9 bases remaining between them. This CDR3 is 15 amino acids long. From germline, CDR1 is KGHSH and CDR2 LQKENI. This chain's CDR3 is CASSPGTNSYNEQFF. CDR3 nucleotide sequence: TGTGCCAGCTCACCTGGGACAAACTCCTACAATGAGCAGTTCTTC. Complete variable domain (other parts from reference TRBV18 and TRBJ2-1): NAGVMQNPRHLVRRRGQEARLRCSPMKGHSHVYWYRQLPEEGLKFMVYLQKENIIDESGMPKERFSAEFPKEGPSILRIQQVVRGDSAAYFCASSPGTNSYNEQFFGPGTRLTVL.

The chain recombines TRBV15 with TRBJ2-2; 9 nucleotides match TRBD1. Germline V CDR1 and CDR2: LNHNV, YYDKDF (reference sequence). Trimming cost V 3 bases and J 5 bases; bases outside gene matches: 1. The CDR3 spans 14 residues. The CDR3 protein is CATSRDRGTGELFF. The DNA of the CDR3 is TGTGCCACCAGCAGGGACAGGGGAACCGGGGAGCTGTTTTTT.

This clone was observed a few times. This sequence joins TRBV19 and TRBJ2-7, with 8 bases identical to TRBD1. Losses at the gene ends were 3 bases for V and 2 bases for J; bases not matched to a gene: 6. CDR3 size: 15 residues. Germline CDR1 is LNHDA and CDR2 is SQIVND (reference sequence). As DNA, the CDR3 is TGTGCCAGTAGTATCGGGACAGGAGGCACCTACGAGCAGTACGTC. It translates to CASSIGTGGTYEQYV.

This rearrangement joins TRBV10-2 to TRBJ1-5, with TRBD1 identical over 8 bases. This CDR3 has 14 amino acids. V was clipped by 4 bases and J by 7 bases; unmatched bases: 6. CDR1 and CDR2 from the germline V gene are WSHSY and SAAADI. The CDR3 region is CASSGSDRGQPQHF. The CDR3 coding sequence is TGCGCCAGCAGTGGGTCAGACAGGGGACAGCCCCAGCATTTT.